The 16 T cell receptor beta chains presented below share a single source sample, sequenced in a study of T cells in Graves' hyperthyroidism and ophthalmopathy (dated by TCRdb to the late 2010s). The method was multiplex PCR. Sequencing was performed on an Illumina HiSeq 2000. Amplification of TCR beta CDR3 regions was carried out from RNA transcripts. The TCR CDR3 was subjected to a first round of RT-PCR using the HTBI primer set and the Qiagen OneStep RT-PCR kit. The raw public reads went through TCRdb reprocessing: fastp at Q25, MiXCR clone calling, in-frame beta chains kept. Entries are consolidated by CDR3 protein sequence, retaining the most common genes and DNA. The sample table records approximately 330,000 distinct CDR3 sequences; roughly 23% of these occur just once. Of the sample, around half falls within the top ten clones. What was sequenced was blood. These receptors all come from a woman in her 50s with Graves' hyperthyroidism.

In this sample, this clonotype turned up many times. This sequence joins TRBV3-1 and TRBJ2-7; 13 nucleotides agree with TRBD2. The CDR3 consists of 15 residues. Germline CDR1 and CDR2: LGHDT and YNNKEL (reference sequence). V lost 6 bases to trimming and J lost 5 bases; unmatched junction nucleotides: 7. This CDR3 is CASSPLAGGPHEQYF. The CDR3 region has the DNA TGTGCCAGCAGTCCACTAGCGGGAGGGCCCCACGAGCAGTACTTC.

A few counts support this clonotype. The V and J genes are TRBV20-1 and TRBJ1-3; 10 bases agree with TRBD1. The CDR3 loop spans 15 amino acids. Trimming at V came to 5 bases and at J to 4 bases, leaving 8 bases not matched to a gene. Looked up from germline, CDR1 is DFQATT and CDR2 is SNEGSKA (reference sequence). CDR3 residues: CSALGQGLRGNTIYF. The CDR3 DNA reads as TGCAGTGCTTTGGGACAGGGGCTAAGGGGAAACACCATATATTTT.

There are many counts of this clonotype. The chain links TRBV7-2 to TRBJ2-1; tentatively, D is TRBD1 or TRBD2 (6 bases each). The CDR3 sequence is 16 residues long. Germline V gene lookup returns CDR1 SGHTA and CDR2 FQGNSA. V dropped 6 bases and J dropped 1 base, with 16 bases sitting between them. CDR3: CASRPRGDNSYNEQFF. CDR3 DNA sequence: TGTGCCAGCAGGCCGAGGGGGGACAATTCCTACAATGAGCAGTTCTTC.

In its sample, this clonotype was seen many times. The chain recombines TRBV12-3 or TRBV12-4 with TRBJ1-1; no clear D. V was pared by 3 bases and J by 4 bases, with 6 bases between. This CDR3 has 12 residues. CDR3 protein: CASSFSSTEAFF. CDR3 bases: TGTGCCAGCAGTTTCTCCTCCACTGAAGCTTTCTTT.

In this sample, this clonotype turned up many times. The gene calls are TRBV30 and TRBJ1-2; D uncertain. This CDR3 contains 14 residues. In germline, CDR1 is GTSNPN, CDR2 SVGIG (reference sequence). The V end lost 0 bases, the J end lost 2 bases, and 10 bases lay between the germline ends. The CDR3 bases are TGTGCCTGGAGTGTAGTCCCAGCGAACTATGGCTACACCTTC. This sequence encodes CAWSVVPANYGYTF.

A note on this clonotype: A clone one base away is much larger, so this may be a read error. The CDR3 region has the DNA TGTGCCAGCAGAACGGCAGGGATAGACACTGAAGCTTTCTTT. Translating gives CASRTAGIDTEAFF. The rearrangement joins TRBV12-3 or TRBV12-4 to TRBJ1-1; D is perhaps TRBD1 (5 bases). CDR3 length: 14 amino acids. The ends were cut back, 6 bases at V and 3 bases at J, with 14 bases in the middle.

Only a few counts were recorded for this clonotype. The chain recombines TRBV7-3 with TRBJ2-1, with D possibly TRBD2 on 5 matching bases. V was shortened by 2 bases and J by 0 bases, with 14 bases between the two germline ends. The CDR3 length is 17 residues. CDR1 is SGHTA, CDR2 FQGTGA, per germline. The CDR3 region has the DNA TGTGCCAGCAGCTTACTAGGAGGTCCGTCCTCCTACAATGAGCAGTTCTTC. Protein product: CASSLLGGPSSYNEQFF.

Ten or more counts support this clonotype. CDR3: CASRTGTRAGNTIYF. In DNA, the CDR3 is TGTGCCAGCAGGACCGGGACTAGAGCTGGAAACACCATATATTTT. The chain uses TRBV7-9 and TRBJ1-3; tentatively, D is TRBD1 (5 bases). Germline V CDR1 and CDR2: SEHNR, FQNEAQ (reference sequence). V was clipped by 6 bases and J by 2 bases, with 14 bases between them. CDR3 size: 15 residues.

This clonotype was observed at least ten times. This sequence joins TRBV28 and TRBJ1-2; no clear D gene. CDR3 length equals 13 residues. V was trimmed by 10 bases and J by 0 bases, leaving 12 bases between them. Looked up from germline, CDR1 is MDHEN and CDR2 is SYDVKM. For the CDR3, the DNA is TGTGCCACCCGGACGGAACCTAACTATGGCTACACCTTC. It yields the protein CATRTEPNYGYTF.

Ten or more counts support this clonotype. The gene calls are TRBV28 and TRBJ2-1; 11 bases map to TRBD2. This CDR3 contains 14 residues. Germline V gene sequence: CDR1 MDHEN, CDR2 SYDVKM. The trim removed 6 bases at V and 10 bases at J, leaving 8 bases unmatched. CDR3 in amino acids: CASSRSGRAREQFF. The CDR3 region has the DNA TGTGCCAGCAGCCGTAGCGGGAGGGCCCGGGAGCAGTTCTTC. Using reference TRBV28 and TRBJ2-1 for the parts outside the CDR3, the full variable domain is DVKVTQSSRYLVKRTGEKVFLECVQDMDHENMFWYRQDPGLGLRLIYFSYDVKMKEKGDIPEGYSVSREKKERFSLILESASTNQTSMYLCASSRSGRAREQFFGPGTRLTVL.

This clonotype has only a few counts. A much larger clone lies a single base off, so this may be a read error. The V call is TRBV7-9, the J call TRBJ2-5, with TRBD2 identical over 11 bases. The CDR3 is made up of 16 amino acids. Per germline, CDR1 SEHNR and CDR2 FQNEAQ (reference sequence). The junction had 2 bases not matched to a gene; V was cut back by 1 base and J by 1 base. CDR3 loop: CASSLGGTSGQETQYF. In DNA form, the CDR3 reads TGTGCCAGCAGCTTAGGGGGGACTAGCGGCCAAGAGACCCAGTACTTC.

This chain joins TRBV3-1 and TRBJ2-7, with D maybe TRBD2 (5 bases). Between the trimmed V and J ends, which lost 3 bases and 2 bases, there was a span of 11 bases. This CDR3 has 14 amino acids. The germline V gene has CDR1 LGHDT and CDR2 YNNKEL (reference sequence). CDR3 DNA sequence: TGTGCCAGCAGCCACGGGGTGAAAGCCTACGAGCAGTACTTC. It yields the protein CASSHGVKAYEQYF.

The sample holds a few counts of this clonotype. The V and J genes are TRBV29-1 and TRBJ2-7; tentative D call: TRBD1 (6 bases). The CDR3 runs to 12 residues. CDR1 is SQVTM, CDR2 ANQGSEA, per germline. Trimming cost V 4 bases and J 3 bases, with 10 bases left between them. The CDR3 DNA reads TGCAGCGTTGTACAGGGCATCTACGAGCAGTACTTC. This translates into CSVVQGIYEQYF.

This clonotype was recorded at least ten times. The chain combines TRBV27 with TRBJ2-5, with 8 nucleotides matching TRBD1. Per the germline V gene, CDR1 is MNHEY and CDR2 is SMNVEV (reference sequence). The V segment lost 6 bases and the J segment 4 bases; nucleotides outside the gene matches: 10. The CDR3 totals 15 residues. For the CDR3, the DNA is TGTGCCAGCAGCCAGGACAGGGTTGGGGGAGAGACCCAGTACTTC. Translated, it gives CASSQDRVGGETQYF.

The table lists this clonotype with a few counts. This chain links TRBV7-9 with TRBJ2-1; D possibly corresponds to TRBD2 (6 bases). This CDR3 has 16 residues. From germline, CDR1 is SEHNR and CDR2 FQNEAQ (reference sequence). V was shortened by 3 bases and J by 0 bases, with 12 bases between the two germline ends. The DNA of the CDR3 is TGTGCCAGCAGCTTGGGGGACTGGCGCTCCTACAATGAGCAGTTCTTC. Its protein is CASSLGDWRSYNEQFF.

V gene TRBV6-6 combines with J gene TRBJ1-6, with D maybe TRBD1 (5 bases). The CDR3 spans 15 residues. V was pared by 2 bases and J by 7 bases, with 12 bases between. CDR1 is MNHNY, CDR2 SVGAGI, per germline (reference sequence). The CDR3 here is CASSYGRGGNSPLHF. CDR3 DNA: TGTGCCAGCAGTTACGGGAGGGGAGGGAATTCACCCCTCCACTTT.